This T cell receptor (beta chain) was identified in a study of CD8+CD57+ T cells in acquired aplastic anemia. Both TCR beta VDJ combination and CDR3 sequence profiling were carried out. Genomic DNA was the template for this profiling. One entry per CDR3 protein results from TCRdb running MiXCR on the reads. In the table there are roughly 170,000 distinct CDR3 sequences, about half of which are singletons. Looked up from germline, CDR1 is LNHNV and CDR2 is YYDKDF (reference sequence). Trimming removed 5 bases from V and 5 bases from J; junction bases left unmatched: 13. This CDR3 comprises 16 residues. Selection for sequencing was limited to patients who had shown CD8+CD57+ cell expansion by flow cytometry. Untreated patients provided the blood samples, with no therapy given before sampling.

Sequenced sample: sorted CD4+, CD8+, or CD8+CD57+ T cells (not recorded which) from PBMCs. This sequence joins TRBV15 and TRBJ2-7, with 9 nucleotides matching TRBD1. The receptor was isolated from a human donor with aplastic anemia. The CDR3 loop is CATSQFSGTGSDEQYF. DNA of the CDR3: TGTGCCACCAGCCAATTTTCCGGGACAGGGTCCGACGAGCAGTACTTC.